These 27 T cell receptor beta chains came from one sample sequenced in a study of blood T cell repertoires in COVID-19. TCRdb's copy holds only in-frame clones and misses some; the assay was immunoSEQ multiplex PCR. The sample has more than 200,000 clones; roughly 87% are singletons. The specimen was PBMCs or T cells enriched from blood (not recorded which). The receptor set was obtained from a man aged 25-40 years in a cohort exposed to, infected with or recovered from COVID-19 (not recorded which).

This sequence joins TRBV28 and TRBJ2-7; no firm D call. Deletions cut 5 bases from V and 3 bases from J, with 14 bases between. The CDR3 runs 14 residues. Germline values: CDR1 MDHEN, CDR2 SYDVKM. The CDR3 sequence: CASSLPPPIYEQYF. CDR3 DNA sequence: TGTGCCAGCAGTCTACCCCCCCCGATCTACGAGCAGTACTTC. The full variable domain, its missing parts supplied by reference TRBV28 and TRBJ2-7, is DVKVTQSSRYLVKRTGEKVFLECVQDMDHENMFWYRQDPGLGLRLIYFSYDVKMKEKGDIPEGYSVSREKKERFSLILESASTNQTSMYLCASSLPPPIYEQYFGPGTRLTVT.

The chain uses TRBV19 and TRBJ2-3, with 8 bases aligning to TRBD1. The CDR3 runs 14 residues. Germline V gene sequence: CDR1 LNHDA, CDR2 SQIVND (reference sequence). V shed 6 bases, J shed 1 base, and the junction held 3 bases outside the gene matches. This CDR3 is CASRPTGGTDTQYF. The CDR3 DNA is TGTGCCAGTAGACCGACAGGGGGCACAGATACGCAGTATTTT.

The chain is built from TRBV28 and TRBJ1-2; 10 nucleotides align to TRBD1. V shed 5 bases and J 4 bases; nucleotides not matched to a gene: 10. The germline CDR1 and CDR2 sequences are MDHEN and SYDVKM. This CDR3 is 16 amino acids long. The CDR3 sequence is CASSPAGTGDRYGYTF. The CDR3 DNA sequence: TGTGCCAGCAGTCCAGCGGGGACAGGGGATCGCTATGGCTACACCTTC.

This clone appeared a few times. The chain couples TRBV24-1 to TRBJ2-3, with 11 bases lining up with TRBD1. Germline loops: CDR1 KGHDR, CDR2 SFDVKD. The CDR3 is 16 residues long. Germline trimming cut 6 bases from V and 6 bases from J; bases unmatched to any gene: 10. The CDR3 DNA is TGTGCCACCAGTTCCCTAAGGGGACAGGGGGTTGATACGCAGTATTTT. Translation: CATSSLRGQGVDTQYF.

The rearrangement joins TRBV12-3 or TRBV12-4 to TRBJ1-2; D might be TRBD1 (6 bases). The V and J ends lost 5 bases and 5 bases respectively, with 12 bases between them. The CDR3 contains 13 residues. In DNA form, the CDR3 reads TGTGCCAGCAGTCCGGGGACACGATATGGCTACACCTTC. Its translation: CASSPGTRYGYTF.

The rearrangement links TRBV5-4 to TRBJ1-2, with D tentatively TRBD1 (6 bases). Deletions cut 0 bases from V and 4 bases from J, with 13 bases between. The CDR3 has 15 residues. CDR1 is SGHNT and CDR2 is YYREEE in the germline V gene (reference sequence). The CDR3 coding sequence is TGTGCCAGCAGCTTGGGAGGGGCAGGGGCCTATGGCTACACCTTC. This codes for CASSLGGAGAYGYTF.

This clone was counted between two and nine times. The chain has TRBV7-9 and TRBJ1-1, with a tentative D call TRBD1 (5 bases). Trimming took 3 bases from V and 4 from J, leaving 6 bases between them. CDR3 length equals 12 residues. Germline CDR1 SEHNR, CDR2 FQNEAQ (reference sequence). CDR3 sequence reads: CASSLDITEAFF. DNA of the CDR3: TGTGCCAGCAGCTTGGACATCACTGAAGCTTTCTTT.

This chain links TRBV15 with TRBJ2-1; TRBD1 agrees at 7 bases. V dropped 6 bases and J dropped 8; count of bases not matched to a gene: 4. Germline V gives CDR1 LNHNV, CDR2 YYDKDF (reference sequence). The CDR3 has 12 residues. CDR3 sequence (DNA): TGTGCCACCAGTCCTCAGGGGGATGAGCAGTTCTTC. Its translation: CATSPQGDEQFF.

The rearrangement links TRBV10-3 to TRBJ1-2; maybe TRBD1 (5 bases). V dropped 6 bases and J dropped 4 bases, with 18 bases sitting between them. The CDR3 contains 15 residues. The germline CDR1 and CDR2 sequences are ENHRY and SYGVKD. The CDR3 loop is CAIRLAGRGIYGYTF. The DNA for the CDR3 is TGTGCCATCAGACTCGCAGGGAGGGGAATCTATGGCTACACCTTC.

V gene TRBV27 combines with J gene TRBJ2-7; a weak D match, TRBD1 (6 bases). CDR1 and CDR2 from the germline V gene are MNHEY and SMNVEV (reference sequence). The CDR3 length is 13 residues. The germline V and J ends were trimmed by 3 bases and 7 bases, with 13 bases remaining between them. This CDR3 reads CASSFQGSVEQYF. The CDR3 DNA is TGTGCCAGCAGTTTCCAGGGGTCGGTAGAGCAGTACTTC.

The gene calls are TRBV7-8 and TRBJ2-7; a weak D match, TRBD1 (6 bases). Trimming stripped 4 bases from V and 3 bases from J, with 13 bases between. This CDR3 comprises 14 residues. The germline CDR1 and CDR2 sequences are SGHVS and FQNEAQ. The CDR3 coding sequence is TGTGCCAGCAGCTCTACCGGGACATTCTACGAGCAGTACTTC. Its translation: CASSSTGTFYEQYF.

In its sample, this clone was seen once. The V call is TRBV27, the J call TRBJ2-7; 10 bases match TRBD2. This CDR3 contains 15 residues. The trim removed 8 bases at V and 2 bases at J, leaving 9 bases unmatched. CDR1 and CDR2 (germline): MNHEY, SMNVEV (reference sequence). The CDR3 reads CASARTSGKAYEQYF. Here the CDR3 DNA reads TGTGCCAGCGCTCGAACTAGCGGGAAGGCCTACGAGCAGTACTTC.

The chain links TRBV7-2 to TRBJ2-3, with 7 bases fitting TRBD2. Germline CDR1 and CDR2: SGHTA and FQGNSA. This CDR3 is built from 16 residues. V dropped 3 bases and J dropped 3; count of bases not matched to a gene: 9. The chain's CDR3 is CASSFEGGPMTDTQYF. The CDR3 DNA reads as TGTGCCAGCAGCTTTGAGGGAGGGCCGATGACAGATACGCAGTATTTT.

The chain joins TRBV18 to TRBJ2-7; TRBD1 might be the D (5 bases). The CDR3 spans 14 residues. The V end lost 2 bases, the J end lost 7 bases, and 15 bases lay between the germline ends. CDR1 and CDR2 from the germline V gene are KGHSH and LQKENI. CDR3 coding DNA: TGTGCCAGCTCACCATCAGCCCATACAGGAGAGCAGTACTTC. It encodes CASSPSAHTGEQYF.

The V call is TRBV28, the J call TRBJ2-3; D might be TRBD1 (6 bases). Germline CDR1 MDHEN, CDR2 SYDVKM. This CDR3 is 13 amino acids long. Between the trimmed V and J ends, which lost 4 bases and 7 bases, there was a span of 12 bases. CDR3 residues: CASSSAGQNTQYF. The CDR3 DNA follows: TGTGCCAGCAGTTCCGCAGGACAGAATACGCAGTATTTT.

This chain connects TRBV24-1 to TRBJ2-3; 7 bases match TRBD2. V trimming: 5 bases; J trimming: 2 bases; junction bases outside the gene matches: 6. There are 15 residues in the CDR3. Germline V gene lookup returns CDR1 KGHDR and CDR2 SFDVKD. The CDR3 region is CATSVDGRLTDTQYF. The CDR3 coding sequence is TGTGCCACCAGTGTCGACGGGAGGCTCACAGATACGCAGTATTTT.

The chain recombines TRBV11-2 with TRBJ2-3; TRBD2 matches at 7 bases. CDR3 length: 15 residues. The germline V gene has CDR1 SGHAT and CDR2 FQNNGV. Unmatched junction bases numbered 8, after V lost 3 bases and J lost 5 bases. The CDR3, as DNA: TGTGCCAGCAGCTTTGAGGGAGGGCTTGGAGATACGCAGTATTTT. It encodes CASSFEGGLGDTQYF.

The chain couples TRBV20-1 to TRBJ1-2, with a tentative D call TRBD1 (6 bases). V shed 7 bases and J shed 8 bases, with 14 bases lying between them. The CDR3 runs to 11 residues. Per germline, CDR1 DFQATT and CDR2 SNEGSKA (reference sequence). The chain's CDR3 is CSEKGGSGYTF. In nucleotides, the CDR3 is TGCAGTGAAAAGGGGGGGAGCGGCTACACCTTC.

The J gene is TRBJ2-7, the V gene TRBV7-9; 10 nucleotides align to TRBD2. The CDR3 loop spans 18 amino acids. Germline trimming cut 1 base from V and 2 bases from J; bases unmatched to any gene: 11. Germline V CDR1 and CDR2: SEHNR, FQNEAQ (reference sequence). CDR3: CASSLVVAGGGWAYEQYF. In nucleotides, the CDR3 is TGTGCCAGCAGCTTAGTCGTAGCGGGAGGAGGATGGGCCTACGAGCAGTACTTC.

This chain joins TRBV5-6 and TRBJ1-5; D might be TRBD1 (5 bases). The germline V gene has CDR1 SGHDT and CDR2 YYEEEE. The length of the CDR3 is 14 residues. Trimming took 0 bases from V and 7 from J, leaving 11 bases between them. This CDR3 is CASSLAGPGQPQHF. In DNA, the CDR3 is TGTGCCAGCAGCTTGGCAGGGCCTGGACAGCCCCAGCATTTT.

The CDR3 DNA reads as TGTGCCAGCAGTGATGAGGGGACAGGGGGCAGGACTGAAGCTTTCTTT. It translates to CASSDEGTGGRTEAFF. V gene TRBV2 combines with J gene TRBJ1-1, with 12 nucleotides matching TRBD1. Germline V gene lookup returns CDR1 SNHLY and CDR2 FYNNEI. The CDR3 extends over 16 amino acids. J was trimmed by 5 bases and V by 3 bases; bases with no gene match: 7. Filled out from reference TRBV2 and TRBJ1-1, the complete variable domain reads EPEVTQTPSHQVTQMGQEVILRCVPISNHLYFYWYRQILGQKVEFLVSFYNNEISEKSEIFDDQFSVERPDGSNFTLKIRSTKLEDSAMYFCASSDEGTGGRTEAFFGQGTRLTVV.

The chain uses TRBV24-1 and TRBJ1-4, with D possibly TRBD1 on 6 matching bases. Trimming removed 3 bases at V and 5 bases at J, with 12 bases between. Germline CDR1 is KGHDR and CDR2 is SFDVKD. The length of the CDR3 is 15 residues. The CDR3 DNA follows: TGTGCCACCAGTGATCCCGGACAGACGAATGAAAAACTGTTTTTT. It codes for CATSDPGQTNEKLFF.

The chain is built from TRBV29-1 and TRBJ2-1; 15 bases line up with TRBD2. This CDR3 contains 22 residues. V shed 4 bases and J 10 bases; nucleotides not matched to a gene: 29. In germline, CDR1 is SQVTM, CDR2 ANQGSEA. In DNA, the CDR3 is TGCAGCGTTGGGACAGGGGAACACTTCGGACTAGCGGGAGGGAACTACAATTGGGAGCAGTTCTTC. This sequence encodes CSVGTGEHFGLAGGNYNWEQFF.

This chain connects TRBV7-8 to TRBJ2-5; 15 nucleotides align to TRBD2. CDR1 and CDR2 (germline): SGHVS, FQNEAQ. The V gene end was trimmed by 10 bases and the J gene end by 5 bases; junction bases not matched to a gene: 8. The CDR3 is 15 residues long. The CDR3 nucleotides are TGTGCCACTACCCGGACTAGCGGGAGGGGTGAGACCCAGTACTTC. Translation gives CATTRTSGRGETQYF.

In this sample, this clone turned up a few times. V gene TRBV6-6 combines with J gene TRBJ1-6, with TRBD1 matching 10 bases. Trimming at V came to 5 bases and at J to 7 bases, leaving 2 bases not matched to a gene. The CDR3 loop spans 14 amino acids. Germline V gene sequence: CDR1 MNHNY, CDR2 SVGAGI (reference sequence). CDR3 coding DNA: TGTGCCAGCAGTGGGACAGGGGAAAATTCACCCCTCCACTTT. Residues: CASSGTGENSPLHF.

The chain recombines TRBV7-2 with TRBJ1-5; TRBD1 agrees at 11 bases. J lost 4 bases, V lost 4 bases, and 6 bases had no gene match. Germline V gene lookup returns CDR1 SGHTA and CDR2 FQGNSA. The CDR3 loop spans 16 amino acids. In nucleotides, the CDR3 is TGTGCCAGCAGCTATTGGACAGGGGGCATAAATCAGCCCCAGCATTTT. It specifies CASSYWTGGINQPQHF.

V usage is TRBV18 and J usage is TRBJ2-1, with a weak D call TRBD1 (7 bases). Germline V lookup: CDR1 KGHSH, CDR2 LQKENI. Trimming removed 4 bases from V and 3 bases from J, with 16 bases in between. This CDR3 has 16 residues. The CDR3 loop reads CASSLSQGGIYNEQFF. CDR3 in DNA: TGTGCCAGCTCACTGAGTCAGGGGGGCATCTACAATGAGCAGTTCTTC.